This T cell receptor beta chain was profiled in a study of T cell responses to AZD1222 COVID-19 vaccine. Study-level findings and limits: Reports indicate that nearly half of spike-specific TCRs are directed at unmutated variant regions. Clonal diversity was possibly underestimated, and white British individuals and females predominated among donors.

The CDR3 runs to 12 residues. J was trimmed by 12 bases and V by 5 bases; bases with no gene match: 9. From germline, CDR1 is KGHSH and CDR2 LQKENI. This clone is a singleton in its sample. Its antigen is undetermined. Assay: immunoSEQ multiplex PCR; the TCRdb copy retains only in-frame clones and omits some. The repertoire holds some 120,000 clones, with approximately 84% as singletons. The specimen was peripheral blood, collected on day 0 of AZD1222 vaccination. This TCR derives from an adult in good health. J is TRBJ1-2 and V is TRBV18, with 7 bases lining up with TRBD1. Here the CDR3 reads CASSSEGQRNTF. In DNA, the CDR3 is TGTGCCAGCTCATCTGAGGGACAGAGGAACACCTTC. Looking up the rest from reference TRBV18 and TRBJ1-2 gives the full variable domain: NAGVMQNPRHLVRRRGQEARLRCSPMKGHSHVYWYRQLPEEGLKFMVYLQKENIIDESGMPKERFSAEFPKEGPSILRIQQVVRGDSAAYFCASSSEGQRNTFGSGTRLTVV.